This T cell receptor (beta chain) was captured in a study of blood T cell repertoires in COVID-19. As for the study in general: Recovered Cohort 3 donors showed two negative PCRs, clearance, or symptom resolution.

The CDR3 sequence is 15 residues long. The V gene's germline CDR1 is LGHNA and CDR2 YSLEER. J gave up 8 bases and V 0 bases, and 4 bases lay outside the gene matches. Using immunoSEQ multiplex PCR, the repertoire was profiled, and TCRdb retains in-frame clones only, with some absent. This table has roughly 230,000 clones, around 86% appearing once. Self-reported history from a screening survey and questionnaire set each donor's cohort. The TCR was taken from a man younger than 45 in a cohort exposed to, infected with or recovered from COVID-19 (not recorded which). The rearrangement joins TRBV4-3 to TRBJ1-4; 9 bases line up with TRBD1. The sample taken for sequencing was PBMCs or T cells enriched from blood (not recorded which). CDR3 in amino acids: CASSQDYRGQEKLFF. In nucleotides, the CDR3 is TGCGCCAGCAGCCAAGATTACAGGGGGCAGGAAAAACTGTTTTTT.